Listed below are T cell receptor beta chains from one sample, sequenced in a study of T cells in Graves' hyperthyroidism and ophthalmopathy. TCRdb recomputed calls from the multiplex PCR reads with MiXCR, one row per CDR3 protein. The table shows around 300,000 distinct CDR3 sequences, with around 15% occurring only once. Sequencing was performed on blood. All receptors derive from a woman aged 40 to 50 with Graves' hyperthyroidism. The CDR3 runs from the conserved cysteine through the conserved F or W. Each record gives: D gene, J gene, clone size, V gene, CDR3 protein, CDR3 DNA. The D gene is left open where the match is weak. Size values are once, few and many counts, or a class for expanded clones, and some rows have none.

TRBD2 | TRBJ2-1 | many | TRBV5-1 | CASSPSGSSKFRSYNEQFF | TGCGCCAGCAGCCCTAGCGGGAGTAGCAAGTTTAGGTCCTACAATGAGCAGTTCTTC
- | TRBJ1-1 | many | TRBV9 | CASSVQLQGSEAFF | TGTGCCAGCAGCGTACAATTACAGGGCTCTGAAGCTTTCTTT
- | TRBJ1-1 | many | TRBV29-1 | CSVEVGGGLEAFF | TGCAGCGTTGAAGTAGGCGGCGGACTTGAAGCTTTCTTT
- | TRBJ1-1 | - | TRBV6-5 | CASSYGPLAGTEAFF | TGTGCCAGCAGTTACGGGCCCCTGGCGGGCACTGAAGCTTTCTTT
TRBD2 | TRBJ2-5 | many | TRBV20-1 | CSARDPVTSGYQGNLYQETQYF | TGCAGTGCTAGAGATCCGGTGACTAGCGGATACCAGGGAAATTTGTACCAAGAGACCCAGTACTTC
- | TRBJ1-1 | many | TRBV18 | CASSPTRQVPEAFF | TGTGCCAGCTCACCTACTCGACAGGTTCCTGAAGCTTTCTTT
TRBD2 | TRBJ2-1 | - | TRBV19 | CASATSGSNEQFF | TGTGCCAGTGCGACTAGCGGGAGCAATGAGCAGTTCTTC
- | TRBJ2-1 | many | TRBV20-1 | CSAGSAGTYNEQFF | TGCAGTGCTGGTTCAGCGGGCACCTACAATGAGCAGTTCTTC
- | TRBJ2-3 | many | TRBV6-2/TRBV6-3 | CASSYSVDTQYF | TGTGCCAGCAGTTACTCCGTAGATACGCAGTATTTT
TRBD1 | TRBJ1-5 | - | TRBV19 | CASRTYRGGSQPQHF | TGTGCCAGTAGAACCTACAGGGGAGGAAGTCAGCCCCAGCATTTT
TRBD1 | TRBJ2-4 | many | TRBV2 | CASSEGAARGQDIQYF | TGTGCCAGCAGTGAAGGAGCAGCCAGGGGGCAAGACATTCAGTACTTC
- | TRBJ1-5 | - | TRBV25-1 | CASSDFISNQPQHF | TGTGCCAGCAGTGATTTTATTAGCAATCAGCCCCAGCATTTT
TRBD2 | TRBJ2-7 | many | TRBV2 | CASSVELAYEQYF | TGTGCCAGCAGTGTGGAACTAGCGTACGAGCAGTACTTC
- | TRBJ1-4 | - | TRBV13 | CASSPRVGARVNEKLFF | TGTGCCAGCAGCCCCCGGGTGGGGGCGCGAGTTAATGAAAAACTGTTTTTT
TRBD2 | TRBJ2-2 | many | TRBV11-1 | CASSSGLAANTGELFF | TGTGCCAGCAGCTCGGGACTAGCGGCGAACACCGGGGAGCTGTTTTTT
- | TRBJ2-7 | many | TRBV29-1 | CSVDTAYEQYF | TGCAGCGTAGACACAGCGTACGAGCAGTACTTC
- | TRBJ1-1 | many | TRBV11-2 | CASSSSGGGAGEAFF | TGTGCCAGCAGCTCCTCTGGGGGGGGCGCAGGTGAAGCTTTCTTT
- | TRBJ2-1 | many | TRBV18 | CASSPNPYNEQFF | TGTGCCAGCTCACCTAACCCTTACAATGAGCAGTTCTTC
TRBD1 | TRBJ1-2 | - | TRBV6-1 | CASRPLDRNYGYTF | TGTGCCAGCAGACCCCTGGACAGGAACTATGGCTACACCTTC
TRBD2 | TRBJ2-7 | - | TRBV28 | CASRTPSGTTYEQYF | TGTGCCAGCAGAACTCCTAGCGGGACAACCTACGAGCAGTACTTC
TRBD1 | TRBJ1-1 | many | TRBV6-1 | CASKDRGLDEAFF | TGTGCCAGCAAGGACAGGGGGCTAGATGAAGCTTTCTTT
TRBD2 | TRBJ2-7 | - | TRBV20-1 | CSAATSGSPYEQYF | TGCAGTGCAGCTACTAGCGGAAGCCCCTACGAGCAGTACTTC
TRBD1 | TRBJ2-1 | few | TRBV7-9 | CASSPPKGAVNEQFF | TGTGCCAGCAGCCCTCCGAAGGGGGCGGTCAATGAGCAGTTCTTC
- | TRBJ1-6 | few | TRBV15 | CATSRGVAGLNNSPLHF | TGTGCCACCAGCAGAGGGGTGGCAGGATTGAATAATTCACCCCTCCACTTT
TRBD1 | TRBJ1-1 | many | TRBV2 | CASGGQLDTEAFF | TGTGCCAGCGGGGGACAGTTGGACACTGAAGCTTTCTTT
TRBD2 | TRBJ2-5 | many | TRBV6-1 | CASRPGLAGETQYF | TGTGCCAGCAGGCCGGGACTAGCGGGAGAGACCCAGTACTTC
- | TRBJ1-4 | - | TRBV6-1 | CASSSREYNEKLFF | TGTGCCAGCAGCTCCAGGGAGTATAATGAAAAACTGTTTTTT
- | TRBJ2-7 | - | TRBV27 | CASNLTGSYEQYF | TGTGCCAGCAATTTAACGGGGTCCTACGAGCAGTACTTC
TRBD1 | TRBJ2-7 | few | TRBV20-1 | CSARVTGVYEQYF | TGCAGTGCTAGAGTCACAGGGGTCTACGAGCAGTACTTC
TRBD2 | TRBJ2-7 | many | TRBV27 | CASSLRTSGSYEQYF | TGTGCCAGCAGTTTGAGGACTAGCGGATCCTACGAGCAGTACTTC
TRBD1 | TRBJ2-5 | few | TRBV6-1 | CASSPTGGESETQYF | TGTGCCAGCAGTCCAACAGGGGGCGAGTCGGAGACCCAGTACTTC
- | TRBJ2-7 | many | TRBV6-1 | CASRSRGEQYF | TGTGCCAGCAGATCCCGGGGCGAGCAGTACTTC
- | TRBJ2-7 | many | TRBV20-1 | CSASSGTFYEQYF | TGCAGTGCTAGTTCGGGGACATTCTACGAGCAGTACTTC
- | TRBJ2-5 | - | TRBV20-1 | CSAGQPYQETQYF | TGCAGTGCTGGACAGCCCTACCAAGAGACCCAGTACTTC
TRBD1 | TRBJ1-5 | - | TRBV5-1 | CASSFQGAKGQPQHF | TGCGCCAGCAGCTTTCAGGGGGCGAAAGGGCAGCCCCAGCATTTT
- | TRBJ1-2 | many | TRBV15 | CATSRARTNYGYTF | TGTGCCACCAGCAGAGCCAGAACGAACTATGGCTACACCTTC
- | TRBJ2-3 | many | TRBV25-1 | CASSPQWDTQYF | TGTGCCAGCTCACCCCAGTGGGATACGCAGTATTTT
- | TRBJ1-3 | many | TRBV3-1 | CASSQPDRGNTIYF | TGTGCCAGCAGTCAGCCCGACAGGGGAAACACCATATATTTT
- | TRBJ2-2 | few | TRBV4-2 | CASSQDPRAGELFF | TGTGCCAGCAGCCAAGATCCCAGGGCCGGGGAGCTGTTTTTT
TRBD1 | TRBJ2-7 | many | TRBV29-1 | CSVGTGGYEQYF | TGCAGCGTCGGGACAGGGGGCTACGAGCAGTACTTC
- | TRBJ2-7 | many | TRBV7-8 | CASSRNQGPSYEQYF | TGTGCCAGCAGCCGAAACCAGGGTCCGTCCTACGAGCAGTACTTC
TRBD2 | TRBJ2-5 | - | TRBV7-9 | CASSLSSGPQETQYF | TGTGCCAGCAGCTTATCTAGCGGGCCTCAAGAGACCCAGTACTTC
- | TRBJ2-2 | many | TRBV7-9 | CASSLDFDGELFF | TGTGCCAGCAGCTTAGATTTCGACGGGGAGCTGTTTTTT
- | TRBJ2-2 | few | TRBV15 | CATRRTASNTGELFF | TGTGCCACCAGAAGGACGGCCTCGAACACCGGGGAGCTGTTTTTT
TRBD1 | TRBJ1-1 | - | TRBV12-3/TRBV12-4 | CASRPGTGGTEAFF | TGTGCCAGCCGGCCCGGGACAGGCGGCACTGAAGCTTTCTTT
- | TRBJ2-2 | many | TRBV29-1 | CSAAVSRNTGELFF | TGCAGCGCCGCCGTATCCAGGAACACCGGGGAGCTGTTTTTT
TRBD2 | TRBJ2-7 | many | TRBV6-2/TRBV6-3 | CASRRTSGGTYEQYF | TGTGCCAGCAGACGGACTAGCGGAGGGACCTACGAGCAGTACTTC
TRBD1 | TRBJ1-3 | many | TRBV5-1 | CASSLGDSPQTGNTIYF | TGCGCCAGCAGCTTGGGGGACAGCCCCCAGACTGGAAACACCATATATTTT
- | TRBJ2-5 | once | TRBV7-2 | CASSRSGMQETQYF | TGTGCCAGCAGCCGTAGCGGAATGCAAGAGACCCAGTACTTC
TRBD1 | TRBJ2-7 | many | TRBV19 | CASSFGTDSYEQYF | TGTGCCAGTAGCTTCGGGACAGACTCCTACGAGCAGTACTTC
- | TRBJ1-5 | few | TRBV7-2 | CASSLGLSSNQPQHF | TGTGCCAGCAGCTTAGGGTTGAGTAGCAATCAGCCCCAGCATTTT
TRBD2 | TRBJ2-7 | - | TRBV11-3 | CASSSALAGNSYEQYF | TGTGCCAGCAGCTCCGCCCTAGCGGGTAACTCCTACGAGCAGTACTTC